This T cell receptor beta chain emerged from a study of Tregs in tolerant kidney transplant recipients. Related graft donors supplied nonmyeloablative bone marrow transplants, and mixed chimerism was transient. Trimming pared 4 bases from V and 10 bases from J, leaving 20 bases between. CDR1 is SGHTA, CDR2 FQGTGA, per germline. The CDR3 is 15 amino acids. Method: immunoSEQ multiplex PCR; TCRdb's copy keeps in-frame clones and lacks some. This sample has more than 70,000 clones, with roughly 90% found just once. Overall study results and limits: Donor-specific Treg expansion exceeded global Treg expansion in tolerant patients, suggesting antigen drive. Some patients' samples used different primers over time, so nucleotide sequences weren't comparable. No direct test of biological reproducibility was done here.

Remarks on this clone: No antigen is known for it.

The source of this sequence is a human patient who received a combined kidney and bone marrow transplant. Some T cells could come from the graft donor. The sample here was CD4+ T cells from blood (PBMCs), taken 24 months after the transplant. The gene calls are TRBV7-3 and TRBJ2-1; D is perhaps TRBD2 (6 bases). Here the CDR3 reads CASSSGLGDVWEQFF. CDR3 nucleotide sequence: TGTGCCAGCAGCTCGGGACTCGGAGATGTGTGGGAGCAGTTCTTC.